This is a list of T cell receptor beta chains from one sample in a study of blood T cell repertoires in COVID-19. The assay was immunoSEQ multiplex PCR, and TCRdb's table has in-frame clones only and misses some. This table has just under 250,000 clones, 80% to 90% appearing once. Sequences were obtained from PBMCs or T cells enriched from blood (not recorded which). Receptors originate from a woman in her 30s who had recovered from COVID-19. Each CDR3 is given with its conserved first and last residue. The order of the fields is V gene, J gene, clone size, D gene, CDR3 protein, CDR3 DNA. A D gene is named only where the DNA matches it firmly. Only part of the rows carry a size: once, few, many, or a class if the clone is expanded.

v_gene: TRBV24-1
j_gene: TRBJ2-3
abundance: -
d_gene: -
CDR3aa: CATSAHRGRLFFDTQYF
CDR3nt: TGTGCCACCAGTGCCCACCGGGGTAGGCTATTCTTTGATACGCAGTATTTT

v_gene: TRBV19
j_gene: TRBJ2-1
abundance: -
d_gene: TRBD2
CDR3aa: CASSIDPAGGSEQFF
CDR3nt: TGTGCCAGTAGTATAGATCCAGCGGGAGGAAGTGAGCAGTTCTTC

v_gene: TRBV9
j_gene: TRBJ1-1
abundance: -
d_gene: TRBD1
CDR3aa: CASSVEGTGYTEAFF
CDR3nt: TGTGCCAGCAGCGTAGAAGGGACAGGGTACACTGAAGCTTTCTTT

v_gene: TRBV3-1/TRBV3-2
j_gene: TRBJ2-1
abundance: -
d_gene: -
CDR3aa: CASSKRVLVGSSYNEQFF
CDR3nt: TGTGCCAGCAGCAAGAGGGTACTTGTCGGGAGCTCCTACAATGAGCAGTTCTTC

v_gene: TRBV29-1
j_gene: TRBJ1-1
abundance: -
d_gene: TRBD1
CDR3aa: CSVEGDRADTEAFF
CDR3nt: TGCAGCGTTGAAGGGGACAGGGCGGACACTGAAGCTTTCTTT

v_gene: TRBV2
j_gene: TRBJ2-1
abundance: -
d_gene: -
CDR3aa: CASSEGLASSFRNEQFF
CDR3nt: TGTGCCAGCAGTGAAGGGTTGGCCTCCTCCTTCAGGAATGAGCAGTTCTTC

v_gene: TRBV29-1
j_gene: TRBJ1-1
abundance: few
d_gene: -
CDR3aa: CSVVTAEAFF
CDR3nt: TGCAGCGTGGTCACAGCAGAAGCTTTCTTT

v_gene: TRBV5-4
j_gene: TRBJ2-5
abundance: -
d_gene: -
CDR3aa: CASSLWRQETQYF
CDR3nt: TGTGCCAGCAGCTTGTGGAGACAAGAGACCCAGTACTTC

v_gene: TRBV18
j_gene: TRBJ2-7
abundance: -
d_gene: TRBD2
CDR3aa: CASQTSGGSYEQYF
CDR3nt: TGTGCCAGCCAGACGTCGGGGGGTTCCTACGAGCAGTACTTC

v_gene: TRBV11-3
j_gene: TRBJ2-3
abundance: -
d_gene: -
CDR3aa: CASSLGGERTDTQYF
CDR3nt: TGTGCCAGCAGCCTAGGTGGGGAGCGCACAGATACGCAGTATTTT

v_gene: TRBV28
j_gene: TRBJ2-1
abundance: -
d_gene: TRBD2
CDR3aa: CASSSPRTSGFSFSYNEQFF
CDR3nt: TGTGCCAGCAGTTCTCCCCGGACTAGCGGTTTCTCTTTTTCCTACAATGAGCAGTTCTTC

v_gene: TRBV28
j_gene: TRBJ2-1
abundance: -
d_gene: TRBD2
CDR3aa: CASRAPGLYNEQFF
CDR3nt: TGTGCCAGCAGGGCACCGGGACTATACAATGAGCAGTTCTTC

v_gene: TRBV29-1
j_gene: TRBJ2-2
abundance: -
d_gene: TRBD2
CDR3aa: CSANSGRATGELFF
CDR3nt: TGCAGCGCCAATAGCGGGAGGGCCACCGGGGAGCTGTTTTTT

v_gene: TRBV5-6
j_gene: TRBJ2-2
abundance: once
d_gene: TRBD1
CDR3aa: CASSLGWTGWTGELFF
CDR3nt: TGTGCCAGCAGCTTGGGATGGACAGGGTGGACCGGGGAGCTGTTTTTT

v_gene: TRBV6-5
j_gene: TRBJ2-7
abundance: -
d_gene: TRBD1
CDR3aa: CASRSLGQNTYEQYF
CDR3nt: TGTGCCAGCAGATCCCTGGGACAGAATACCTACGAGCAGTACTTC

v_gene: TRBV7-8
j_gene: TRBJ2-7
abundance: once
d_gene: TRBD1
CDR3aa: CASSLEGGSNEQYF
CDR3nt: TGTGCCAGCAGCTTAGAAGGGGGCAGCAACGAGCAGTACTTC

v_gene: TRBV10-3
j_gene: TRBJ2-7
abundance: -
d_gene: -
CDR3aa: CAINTQGYEQYF
CDR3nt: TGTGCCATCAATACTCAGGGCTACGAGCAGTACTTC

v_gene: TRBV7-3
j_gene: TRBJ1-2
abundance: -
d_gene: -
CDR3aa: CASSPTAGANYGYTF
CDR3nt: TGTGCCAGCAGCCCAACGGCAGGGGCTAACTATGGCTACACCTTC

v_gene: TRBV7-3
j_gene: TRBJ1-6
abundance: once
d_gene: -
CDR3aa: CASSFGGSNSPLHF
CDR3nt: TGTGCCAGCAGCTTCGGGGGGAGCAATTCACCCCTCCACTTT

v_gene: TRBV27
j_gene: TRBJ2-5
abundance: -
d_gene: TRBD2
CDR3aa: CASSLRTSGSSQYF
CDR3nt: TGTGCCAGCAGTTTAAGGACTAGCGGCTCGTCCCAGTACTTC

v_gene: TRBV3-1/TRBV3-2
j_gene: TRBJ2-2
abundance: -
d_gene: -
CDR3aa: CASSQGRGYGELFF
CDR3nt: TGTGCCAGCAGCCAAGGCCGGGGGTACGGGGAGCTGTTTTTT

v_gene: TRBV27
j_gene: TRBJ1-2
abundance: -
d_gene: -
CDR3aa: CASRQGGGNYGYTF
CDR3nt: TGTGCCAGCAGGCAGGGAGGGGGGAACTATGGCTACACCTTC

v_gene: TRBV7-2
j_gene: TRBJ1-3
abundance: -
d_gene: TRBD1
CDR3aa: CATERDSGIGNTIYF
CDR3nt: TGTGCCACCGAAAGGGACAGTGGGATTGGAAACACCATATATTTT

v_gene: TRBV15
j_gene: TRBJ2-1
abundance: once
d_gene: -
CDR3aa: CATSRARGYSYNEQFF
CDR3nt: TGTGCCACCAGCAGAGCCAGAGGTTACTCCTACAATGAGCAGTTCTTC

v_gene: TRBV7-8
j_gene: TRBJ2-2
abundance: -
d_gene: TRBD2
CDR3aa: CASSSTSGTQPWNTGELFF
CDR3nt: TGTGCCAGCAGCTCTACTAGCGGGACGCAACCTTGGAACACCGGGGAGCTGTTTTTT

v_gene: TRBV6-2/TRBV6-3
j_gene: TRBJ2-7
abundance: -
d_gene: TRBD2
CDR3aa: CASTPGKRGNEQYF
CDR3nt: TGTGCCAGCACCCCCGGTAAGCGGGGCAACGAGCAGTACTTC

v_gene: TRBV11-2
j_gene: TRBJ1-1
abundance: once
d_gene: -
CDR3aa: CASTGDTRRAEAFF
CDR3nt: TGTGCCAGCACCGGGGATACACGGAGGGCTGAAGCTTTCTTT

v_gene: TRBV19
j_gene: TRBJ2-1
abundance: -
d_gene: -
CDR3aa: CASSIRGWGGYSDTRQYNEQFF
CDR3nt: TGTGCCAGTAGTATCAGGGGTTGGGGGGGATACTCAGACACCAGGCAATACAATGAGCAGTTCTTC

v_gene: TRBV6-2/TRBV6-3
j_gene: TRBJ2-1
abundance: -
d_gene: TRBD2
CDR3aa: CASSLPGLAGDNEQFF
CDR3nt: TGTGCCAGCAGCCTGCCAGGACTAGCGGGAGACAATGAGCAGTTCTTC

v_gene: TRBV28
j_gene: TRBJ1-2
abundance: once
d_gene: TRBD1
CDR3aa: CASSLLTGTAYGYTF
CDR3nt: TGTGCCAGCAGTTTACTAACAGGGACAGCCTATGGCTACACCTTC

v_gene: TRBV24-1
j_gene: TRBJ2-1
abundance: -
d_gene: -
CDR3aa: CATSDYGLAHEQFF
CDR3nt: TGTGCCACCAGTGACTACGGATTAGCCCATGAGCAGTTCTTC

v_gene: TRBV12-5
j_gene: TRBJ1-4
abundance: -
d_gene: TRBD1
CDR3aa: CASGLVFFLVTGVYSTNEKLFF
CDR3nt: TGTGCTAGTGGTTTGGTATTCTTTTTAGTCACAGGGGTTTATTCAACTAATGAAAAACTGTTTTTT

v_gene: TRBV7-8
j_gene: TRBJ1-2
abundance: -
d_gene: -
CDR3aa: CASSLRQVIYGYTF
CDR3nt: TGTGCCAGCAGCTTAAGACAAGTAATCTATGGCTACACCTTC

v_gene: TRBV11-2
j_gene: TRBJ1-1
abundance: -
d_gene: -
CDR3aa: CASTRSSRNTEAFF
CDR3nt: TGTGCCAGCACCCGATCTAGTCGTAACACTGAAGCTTTCTTT

v_gene: TRBV6-2/TRBV6-3
j_gene: TRBJ1-1
abundance: -
d_gene: -
CDR3aa: CASSYLYTEAFF
CDR3nt: TGTGCCAGCAGTTACCTGTACACTGAAGCTTTCTTT

v_gene: TRBV21-1
j_gene: TRBJ2-1
abundance: -
d_gene: -
CDR3aa: CASSKDWAGIHEQFF
CDR3nt: TGTGCCAGCAGCAAAGATTGGGCAGGGATCCATGAGCAGTTCTTC

v_gene: TRBV30
j_gene: TRBJ1-4
abundance: -
d_gene: -
CDR3aa: CAWSFNEKLFF
CDR3nt: TGTGCCTGGAGCTTTAATGAAAAACTGTTTTTT

v_gene: TRBV7-2
j_gene: TRBJ2-7
abundance: once
d_gene: TRBD2
CDR3aa: CASSFGGGSYEQYF
CDR3nt: TGTGCCAGCAGCTTTGGGGGGGGCTCCTACGAGCAGTACTTC

v_gene: TRBV9
j_gene: TRBJ2-1
abundance: few
d_gene: TRBD2
CDR3aa: CASSVGLGLAYNEQFF
CDR3nt: TGTGCCAGCAGCGTGGGTTTAGGACTAGCCTACAATGAGCAGTTCTTC

v_gene: TRBV25-1
j_gene: TRBJ2-2
abundance: -
d_gene: -
CDR3aa: CASSEFGNTGELFF
CDR3nt: TGTGCCAGCAGTGAATTCGGGAATACCGGGGAGCTGTTTTTT

v_gene: TRBV7-2
j_gene: TRBJ1-1
abundance: -
d_gene: TRBD1
CDR3aa: CASSLGVGGNTEAFF
CDR3nt: TGTGCCAGCAGCTTAGGTGTAGGGGGCAACACTGAAGCTTTCTTT